A selection of T cell receptor beta chains follows, all from one sample in a study of beta chain features in type 1 diabetes. The protocol was immunoSEQ multiplex PCR, while the TCRdb copy is restricted to in-frame clones and leaves out a portion. The sample has some 410,000 clones; roughly 11% are singletons. The material sequenced was naive CD4+ T cells from blood. The source of these receptors is a young woman in good health. Both conserved end residues are part of each CDR3. The D gene is left open where the match is weak. The size field is filled for only some rows; it gives once, few, many or a size class.

D	V	size	J	CDR3	DNA
NA	TRBV4-3	NA	TRBJ1-1	CASSQAGVITEAFF	TGCGCCAGCAGCCAAGCGGGGGTAATAACTGAAGCTTTCTTT
NA	TRBV15	once	TRBJ1-5	CATSRAAPRGYQPQHF	TGTGCCACCAGCAGAGCTGCCCCCAGGGGATATCAGCCCCAGCATTTT
TRBD1	TRBV7-9	NA	TRBJ2-4	CASSPNWTGENIQYF	TGTGCCAGCAGCCCGAACTGGACAGGGGAAAACATTCAGTACTTC
NA	TRBV5-4	NA	TRBJ1-1	CASSSDSFEAFF	TGTGCCAGCAGCTCGGACAGCTTTGAAGCTTTCTTT
NA	TRBV21-1	many	TRBJ2-3	CANQGSTDTQYF	TGTGCCAACCAAGGGAGCACAGATACGCAGTATTTT
NA	TRBV5-1	few	TRBJ2-3	CASSLAGPDTQYF	TGCGCCAGCAGCTTGGCCGGGCCAGATACGCAGTATTTT
NA	TRBV7-3	NA	TRBJ1-1	CASSVDGNTEAFF	TGTGCCAGCAGCGTGGACGGGAACACTGAAGCTTTCTTT
TRBD2	TRBV6-5	NA	TRBJ2-5	CASTSGRAGTETQYF	TGTGCCAGCACGAGCGGGAGGGCTGGAACAGAGACCCAGTACTTC
NA	TRBV30	NA	TRBJ2-3	CAWSQSTDTQYF	TGTGCCTGGAGTCAGAGCACAGATACGCAGTATTTT
NA	TRBV2	few	TRBJ2-7	CASSPGRVDEQYF	TGTGCCAGCAGTCCAGGGCGGGTCGACGAGCAGTACTTC
NA	TRBV7-2	few	TRBJ1-2	CASTPMTDRSYGYTF	TGTGCCAGCACGCCTATGACGGACAGAAGCTATGGCTACACCTTC
NA	TRBV21-1	NA	TRBJ2-1	CASSKAHGGGYYNEQFF	TGTGCCAGCAGCAAAGCCCACGGGGGAGGATATTACAATGAGCAGTTCTTC
NA	TRBV2	NA	TRBJ2-2	CASSDRVALNTGELFF	TGTGCCAGCAGTGATAGAGTGGCACTTAACACCGGGGAGCTGTTTTTT
NA	TRBV29-1	few	TRBJ2-5	CSVDKKETQYF	TGCAGCGTTGATAAGAAAGAGACCCAGTACTTC
NA	TRBV7-2	NA	TRBJ2-5	CASSAASRGTQYF	TGTGCCAGCAGCGCGGCTAGCCGGGGGACCCAGTACTTC
TRBD2	TRBV15	NA	TRBJ2-1	CATRLADNNEQFF	TGTGCCACCAGGCTAGCGGACAACAATGAGCAGTTCTTC
NA	TRBV6-5	few	TRBJ1-2	CASGWPNYGYTF	TGTGCCAGCGGCTGGCCCAACTATGGCTACACCTTC
NA	TRBV6-5	few	TRBJ1-1	CASFGNTEAFF	TGTGCCAGCTTCGGGAACACTGAAGCTTTCTTT
TRBD1	TRBV7-9	NA	TRBJ2-6	CASRQGSGANVLTF	TGTGCCAGCAGACAGGGGTCGGGGGCCAACGTCCTGACTTTC
NA	TRBV7-7	few	TRBJ2-1	CASSLGVNSYNEQFF	TGTGCCAGCAGCTTAGGTGTGAACTCCTACAATGAGCAGTTCTTC
NA	TRBV7-2	few	TRBJ2-1	CASSRTTFNEQFF	TGTGCCAGCAGCCGGACTACATTTAATGAGCAGTTCTTC
NA	TRBV7-9	NA	TRBJ1-1	CASSLALGPNTEAFF	TGTGCCAGCAGCTTAGCGCTGGGACCGAACACTGAAGCTTTCTTT
NA	TRBV15	few	TRBJ2-4	CATSRDGVGNIQYF	TGTGCCACCAGCAGAGATGGGGTGGGAAACATTCAGTACTTC
NA	TRBV19	NA	TRBJ2-6	CASTAGIGSGANVLTF	TGTGCCAGTACGGCTGGAATAGGCTCTGGGGCCAACGTCCTGACTTTC
TRBD1	TRBV9	NA	TRBJ2-6	CASSAGQGAGSGANVLTF	TGTGCCAGCAGCGCCGGACAGGGGGCGGGCTCTGGGGCCAACGTCCTGACTTTC
NA	TRBV5-1	NA	TRBJ2-5	CASSLDRETQYF	TGCGCCAGCAGCTTGGACAGAGAGACCCAGTACTTC
TRBD1	TRBV9	few	TRBJ2-2	CASGTGGVTGELFF	TGTGCCAGCGGGACAGGTGGCGTGACCGGGGAGCTGTTTTTT
TRBD1	TRBV7-9	many	TRBJ2-3	CASSAVTGITDTQYF	TGTGCCAGCAGCGCGGTGACAGGGATCACAGATACGCAGTATTTT
NA	TRBV14	NA	TRBJ2-3	CASSQDMKGGTDTQYF	TGTGCCAGCAGCCAAGATATGAAGGGGGGCACAGATACGCAGTATTTT
NA	TRBV28	NA	TRBJ1-1	CAMAQRGNTEAFF	TGTGCCATGGCGCAGAGGGGTAACACTGAAGCTTTCTTT
NA	TRBV18	NA	TRBJ2-3	CASSPPGRTDTQYF	TGTGCCAGCTCACCACCCGGGCGGACAGATACGCAGTATTTT
NA	TRBV6-5	few	TRBJ2-5	CASRPMTPNQETQYF	TGTGCCAGCAGGCCGATGACACCTAACCAAGAGACCCAGTACTTC
TRBD1	TRBV11-2	NA	TRBJ1-1	CASRAGQGSTEAFF	TGTGCCAGCAGGGCAGGACAGGGAAGCACTGAAGCTTTCTTT
NA	TRBV7-8	few	TRBJ2-5	CASRPPPRYQETQYF	TGTGCCAGCAGACCTCCGCCTAGGTACCAAGAGACCCAGTACTTC
NA	TRBV7-7	NA	TRBJ2-1	CASSSLQVPNEQFF	TGTGCCAGCAGCTCGTTGCAGGTTCCCAATGAGCAGTTCTTC